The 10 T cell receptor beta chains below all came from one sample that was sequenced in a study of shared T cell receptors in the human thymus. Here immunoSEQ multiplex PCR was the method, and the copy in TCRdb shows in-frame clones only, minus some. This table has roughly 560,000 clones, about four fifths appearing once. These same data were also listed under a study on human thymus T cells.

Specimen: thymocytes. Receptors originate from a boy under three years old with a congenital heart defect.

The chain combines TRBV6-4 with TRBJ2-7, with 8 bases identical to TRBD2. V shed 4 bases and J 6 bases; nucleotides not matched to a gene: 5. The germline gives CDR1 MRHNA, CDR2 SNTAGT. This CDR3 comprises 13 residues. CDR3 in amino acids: CASSGSAGGEQYF. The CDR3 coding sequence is TGTGCCAGCAGTGGTTCCGCGGGAGGCGAGCAGTACTTC.

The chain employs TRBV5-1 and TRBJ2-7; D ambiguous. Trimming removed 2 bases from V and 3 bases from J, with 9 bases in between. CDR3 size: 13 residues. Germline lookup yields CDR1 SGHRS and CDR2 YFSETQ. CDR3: CASSLSGIYEQYF. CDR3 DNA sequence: TGCGCCAGCAGCTTATCAGGTATCTACGAGCAGTACTTC.

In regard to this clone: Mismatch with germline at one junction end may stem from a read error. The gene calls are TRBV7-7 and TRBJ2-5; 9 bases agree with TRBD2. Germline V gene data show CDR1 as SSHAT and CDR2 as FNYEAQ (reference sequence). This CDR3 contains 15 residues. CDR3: CASSLRREGQETQYF. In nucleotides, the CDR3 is TGTGCTAGCAGCTTAAGGCGGGAGGGCCAAGAGACCCAGTACTTC.

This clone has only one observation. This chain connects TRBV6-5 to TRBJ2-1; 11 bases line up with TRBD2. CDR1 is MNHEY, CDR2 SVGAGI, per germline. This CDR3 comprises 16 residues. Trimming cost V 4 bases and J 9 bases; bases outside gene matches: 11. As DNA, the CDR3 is TGTGCCAGCAGTTCGACGCCTAGCGGGAGGTCGGGTGAGCAGTTCTTC. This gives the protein CASSSTPSGRSGEQFF.

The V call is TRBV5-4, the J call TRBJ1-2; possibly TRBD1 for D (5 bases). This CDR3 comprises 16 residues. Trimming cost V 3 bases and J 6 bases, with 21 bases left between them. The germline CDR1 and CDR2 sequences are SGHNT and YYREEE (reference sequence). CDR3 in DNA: TGTGCCAGCAGCTCACCGAAGACAGACCGTGAGCATGGCTACACCTTC. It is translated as CASSSPKTDREHGYTF.

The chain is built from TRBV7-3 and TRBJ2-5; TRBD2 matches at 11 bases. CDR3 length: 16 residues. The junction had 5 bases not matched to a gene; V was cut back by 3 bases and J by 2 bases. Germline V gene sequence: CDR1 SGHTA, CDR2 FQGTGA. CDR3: CASSFRLAGLQETQYF. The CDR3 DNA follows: TGTGCCAGCAGCTTCAGACTAGCGGGGCTACAAGAGACCCAGTACTTC.

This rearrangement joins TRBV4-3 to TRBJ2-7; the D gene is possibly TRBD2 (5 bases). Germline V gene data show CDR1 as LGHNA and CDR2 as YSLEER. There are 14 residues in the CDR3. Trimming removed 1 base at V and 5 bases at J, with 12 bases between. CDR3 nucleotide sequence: TGCGCCAGCAGCCAAGCGGAGGTTCGGGACGAGCAGTACTTC. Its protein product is CASSQAEVRDEQYF.

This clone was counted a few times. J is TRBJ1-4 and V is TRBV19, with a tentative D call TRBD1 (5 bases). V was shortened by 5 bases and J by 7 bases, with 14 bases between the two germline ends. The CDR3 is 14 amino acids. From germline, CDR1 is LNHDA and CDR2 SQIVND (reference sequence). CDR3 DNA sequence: TGTGCCAGTAGTCCAGGGAGGGGAGGTGAAAAACTGTTTTTT. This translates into CASSPGRGGEKLFF.

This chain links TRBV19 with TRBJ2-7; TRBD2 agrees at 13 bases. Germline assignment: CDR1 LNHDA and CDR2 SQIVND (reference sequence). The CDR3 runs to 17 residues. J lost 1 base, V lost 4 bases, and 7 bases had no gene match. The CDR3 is CASSTGTSGTSSYEQYF. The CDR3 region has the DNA TGTGCCAGTAGTACTGGGACTAGCGGGACTTCTTCCTACGAGCAGTACTTC.

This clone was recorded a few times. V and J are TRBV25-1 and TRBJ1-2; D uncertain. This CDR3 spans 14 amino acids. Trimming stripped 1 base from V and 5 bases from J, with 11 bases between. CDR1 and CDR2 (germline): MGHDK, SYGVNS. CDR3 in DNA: TGTGCCAGCAGTGAATCCTGGCAGAATTATGGCTACACCTTC. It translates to CASSESWQNYGYTF.